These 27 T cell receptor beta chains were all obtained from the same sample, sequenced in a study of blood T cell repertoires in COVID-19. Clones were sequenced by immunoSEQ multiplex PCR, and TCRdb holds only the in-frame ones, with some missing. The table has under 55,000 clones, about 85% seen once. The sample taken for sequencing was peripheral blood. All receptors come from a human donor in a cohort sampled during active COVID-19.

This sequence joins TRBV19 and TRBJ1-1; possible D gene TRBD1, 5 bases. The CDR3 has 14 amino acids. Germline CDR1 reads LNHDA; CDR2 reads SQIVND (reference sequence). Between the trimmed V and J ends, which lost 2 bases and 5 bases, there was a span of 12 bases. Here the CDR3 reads CASSIKGLRTEAFF. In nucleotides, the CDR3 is TGTGCCAGTAGTATAAAGGGGTTAAGGACTGAAGCTTTCTTT.

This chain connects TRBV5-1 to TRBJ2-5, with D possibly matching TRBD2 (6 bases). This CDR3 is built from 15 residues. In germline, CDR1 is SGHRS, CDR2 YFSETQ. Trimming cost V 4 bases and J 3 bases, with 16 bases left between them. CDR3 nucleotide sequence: TGCGCCAGCAGCACATGGGGGGTACCAAAAGAGACCCAGTACTTC. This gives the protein CASSTWGVPKETQYF.

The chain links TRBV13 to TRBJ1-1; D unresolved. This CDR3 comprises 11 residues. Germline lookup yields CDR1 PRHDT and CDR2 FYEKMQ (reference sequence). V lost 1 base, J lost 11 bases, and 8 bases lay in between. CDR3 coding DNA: TGTGCCAGCAGCTTAGTCCCGGGGGCTTTCTTT. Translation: CASSLVPGAFF. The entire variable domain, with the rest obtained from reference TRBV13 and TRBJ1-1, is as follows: AAGVIQSPRHLIKEKRETATLKCYPIPRHDTVYWYQQGPGQDPQFLISFYEKMQSDKGSIPDRFSAQQFSDYHSELNMSSLELGDSALYFCASSLVPGAFFGQGTRLTVV.

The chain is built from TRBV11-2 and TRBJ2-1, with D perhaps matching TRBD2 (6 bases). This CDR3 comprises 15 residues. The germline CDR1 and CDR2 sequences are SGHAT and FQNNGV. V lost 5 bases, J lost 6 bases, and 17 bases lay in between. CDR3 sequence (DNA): TGTGCCAGCAGCCAGCCGGAGAGGAGGGGCAATGAGCAGTTCTTC. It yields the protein CASSQPERRGNEQFF.

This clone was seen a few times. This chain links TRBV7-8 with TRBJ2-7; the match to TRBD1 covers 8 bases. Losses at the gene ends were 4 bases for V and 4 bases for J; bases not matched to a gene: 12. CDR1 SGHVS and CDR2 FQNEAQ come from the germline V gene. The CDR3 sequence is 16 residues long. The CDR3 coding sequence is TGTGCCAGCAGCTCAGCCGGACAGGGTAATTTTTACGAGCAGTACTTC. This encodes CASSSAGQGNFYEQYF.

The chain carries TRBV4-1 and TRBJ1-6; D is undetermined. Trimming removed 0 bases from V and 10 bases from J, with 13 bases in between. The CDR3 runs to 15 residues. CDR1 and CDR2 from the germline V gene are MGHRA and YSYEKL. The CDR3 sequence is CASSQDGEGWSPLHF. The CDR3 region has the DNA TGCGCCAGCAGCCAAGATGGGGAGGGATGGTCACCCCTCCACTTT.

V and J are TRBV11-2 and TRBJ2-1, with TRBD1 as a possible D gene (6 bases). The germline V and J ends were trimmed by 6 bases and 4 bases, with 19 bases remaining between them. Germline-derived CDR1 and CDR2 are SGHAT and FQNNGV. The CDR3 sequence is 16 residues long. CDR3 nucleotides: TGTGCCAGCAGATTAAGGTCCGGGACACAATACAATGAGCAGTTCTTC. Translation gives CASRLRSGTQYNEQFF.

For the CDR3, the DNA is TGCAGCGTCGGACCGACAGACTACGAGCAGTACTTC. Translated, it gives CSVGPTDYEQYF. The chain employs TRBV29-1 and TRBJ2-7; maybe TRBD1 (5 bases). This CDR3 comprises 12 residues. Germline CDR1 SQVTM, CDR2 ANQGSEA. The V and J ends lost 6 bases and 3 bases respectively, with 12 bases between them.

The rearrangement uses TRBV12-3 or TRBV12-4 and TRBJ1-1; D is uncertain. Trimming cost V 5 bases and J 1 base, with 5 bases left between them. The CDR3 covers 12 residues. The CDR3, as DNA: TGTGCCAGCAGTCCCAGGAACACTGAAGCTTTCTTT. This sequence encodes CASSPRNTEAFF.

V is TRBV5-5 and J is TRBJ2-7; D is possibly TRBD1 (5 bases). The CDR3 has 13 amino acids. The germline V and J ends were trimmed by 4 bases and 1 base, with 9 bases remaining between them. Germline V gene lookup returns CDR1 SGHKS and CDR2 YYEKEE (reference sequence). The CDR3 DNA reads TGTGCCAGCAGCCCGGACACTTCCTACGAGCAGTACTTC. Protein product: CASSPDTSYEQYF. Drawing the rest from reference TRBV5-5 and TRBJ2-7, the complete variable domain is DAGVTQSPTHLIKTRGQQVTLRCSPISGHKSVSWYQQVLGQGPQFIFQYYEKEERGRGNFPDRFSARQFPNYSSELNVNALLLGDSALYLCASSPDTSYEQYFGPGTRLTVT.

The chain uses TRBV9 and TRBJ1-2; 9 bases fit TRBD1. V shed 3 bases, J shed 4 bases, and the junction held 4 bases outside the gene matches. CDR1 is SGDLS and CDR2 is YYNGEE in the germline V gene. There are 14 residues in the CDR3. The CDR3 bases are TGTGCCAGCAGCGCTATGACAGGGGGCTATGGCTACACCTTC. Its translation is CASSAMTGGYGYTF.

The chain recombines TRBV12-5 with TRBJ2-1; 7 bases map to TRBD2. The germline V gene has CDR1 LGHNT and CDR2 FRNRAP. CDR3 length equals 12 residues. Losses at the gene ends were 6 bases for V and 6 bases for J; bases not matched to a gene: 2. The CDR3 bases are TGTGCTAGTGGGCGGACTAGCAATGAGCAGTTCTTC. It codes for CASGRTSNEQFF.

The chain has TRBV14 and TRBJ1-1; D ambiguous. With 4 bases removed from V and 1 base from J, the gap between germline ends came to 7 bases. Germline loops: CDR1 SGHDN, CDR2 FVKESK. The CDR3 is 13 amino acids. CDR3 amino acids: CASSPPGNTEAFF. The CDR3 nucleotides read TGTGCCAGCAGCCCCCCGGGGAACACTGAAGCTTTCTTT.

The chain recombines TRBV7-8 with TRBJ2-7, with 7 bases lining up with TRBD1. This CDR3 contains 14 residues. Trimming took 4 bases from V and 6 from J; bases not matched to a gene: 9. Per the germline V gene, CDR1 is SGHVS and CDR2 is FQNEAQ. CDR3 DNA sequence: TGTGCCAGCAGCTCCAGACAGGGCCTTCCCGAGCAGTACTTC. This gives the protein CASSSRQGLPEQYF.

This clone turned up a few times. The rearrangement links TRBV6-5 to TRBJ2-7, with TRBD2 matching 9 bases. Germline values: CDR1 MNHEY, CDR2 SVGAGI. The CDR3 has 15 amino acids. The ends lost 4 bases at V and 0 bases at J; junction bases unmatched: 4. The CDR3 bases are TGTGCCAGCAGTTCTGCGGGAGGGGGCTCCTACGAGCAGTACTTC. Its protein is CASSSAGGGSYEQYF.

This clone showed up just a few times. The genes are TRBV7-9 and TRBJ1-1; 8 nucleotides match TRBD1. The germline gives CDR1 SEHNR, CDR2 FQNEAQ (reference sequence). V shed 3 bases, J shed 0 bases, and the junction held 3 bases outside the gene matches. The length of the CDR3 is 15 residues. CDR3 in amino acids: CASSFWTGMNTEAFF. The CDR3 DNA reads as TGTGCCAGCAGCTTCTGGACAGGGATGAACACTGAAGCTTTCTTT.

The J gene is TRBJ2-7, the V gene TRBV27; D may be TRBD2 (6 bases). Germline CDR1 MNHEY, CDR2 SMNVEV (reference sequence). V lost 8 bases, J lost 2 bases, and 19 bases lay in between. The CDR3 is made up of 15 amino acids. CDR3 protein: CASRRTGPGAYEQYF. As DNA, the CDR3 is TGTGCCAGCCGAAGAACGGGACCGGGGGCCTACGAGCAGTACTTC.

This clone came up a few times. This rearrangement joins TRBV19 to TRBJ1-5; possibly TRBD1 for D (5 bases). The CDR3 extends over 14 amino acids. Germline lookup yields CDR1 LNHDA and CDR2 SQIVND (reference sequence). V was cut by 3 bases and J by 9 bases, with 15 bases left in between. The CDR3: CASSIDSKGWPQHF. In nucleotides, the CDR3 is TGTGCCAGTAGTATTGACAGCAAGGGCTGGCCCCAGCATTTT.

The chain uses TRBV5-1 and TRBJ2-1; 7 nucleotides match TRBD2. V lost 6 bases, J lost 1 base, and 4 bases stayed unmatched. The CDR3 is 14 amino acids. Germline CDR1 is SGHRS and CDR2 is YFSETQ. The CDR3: CASNPGLSYNEQFF. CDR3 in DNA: TGCGCCAGCAATCCGGGACTATCCTACAATGAGCAGTTCTTC.

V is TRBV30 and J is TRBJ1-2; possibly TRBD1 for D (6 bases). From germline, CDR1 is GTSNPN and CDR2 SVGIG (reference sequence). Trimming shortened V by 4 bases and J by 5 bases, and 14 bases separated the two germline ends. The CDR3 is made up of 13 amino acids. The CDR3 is CAWTGGAQYGYTF. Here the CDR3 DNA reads TGTGCCTGGACGGGGGGCGCGCAGTATGGCTACACCTTC.

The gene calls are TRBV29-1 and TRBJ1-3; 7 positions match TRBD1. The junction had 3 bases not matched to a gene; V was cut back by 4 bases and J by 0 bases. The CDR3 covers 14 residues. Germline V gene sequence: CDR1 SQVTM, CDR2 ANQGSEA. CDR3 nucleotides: TGCAGCGTTGCCCGGGACAGCTCTGGAAACACCATATATTTT. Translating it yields CSVARDSSGNTIYF.

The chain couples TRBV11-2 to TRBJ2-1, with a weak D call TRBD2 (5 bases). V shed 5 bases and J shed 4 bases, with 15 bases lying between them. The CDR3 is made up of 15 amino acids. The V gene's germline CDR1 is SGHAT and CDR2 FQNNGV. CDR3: CASSPGWEFYNEQFF. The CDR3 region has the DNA TGTGCCAGCAGCCCGGGGTGGGAGTTTTACAATGAGCAGTTCTTC.

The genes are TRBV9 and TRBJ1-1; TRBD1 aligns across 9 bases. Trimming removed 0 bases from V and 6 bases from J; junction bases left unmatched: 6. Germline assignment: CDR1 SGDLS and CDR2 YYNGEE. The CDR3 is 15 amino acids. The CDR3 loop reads CASSVGGQGISEAFF. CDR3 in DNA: TGTGCCAGCAGCGTAGGTGGACAGGGGATCTCTGAAGCTTTCTTT.

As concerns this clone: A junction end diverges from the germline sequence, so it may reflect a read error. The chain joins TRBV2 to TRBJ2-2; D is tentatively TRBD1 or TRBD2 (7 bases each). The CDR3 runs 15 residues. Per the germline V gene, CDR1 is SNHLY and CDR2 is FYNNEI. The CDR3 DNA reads TGTGCCCGCAGGGGGGGGACGTGGAACACCGGGGAGCTGTTTTTT. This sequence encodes CARRGGTWNTGELFF.

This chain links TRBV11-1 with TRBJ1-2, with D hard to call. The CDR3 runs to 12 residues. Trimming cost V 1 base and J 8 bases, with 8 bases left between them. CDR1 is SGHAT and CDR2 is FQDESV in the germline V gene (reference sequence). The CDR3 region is CASSLDGRGYTF. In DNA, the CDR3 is TGTGCCAGCAGCTTAGACGGCAGGGGCTACACCTTC.

Written as DNA, the CDR3 is TGTGCCAGCAGTTTTTATCCCCAGAACTATGGCTACACCTTC. Translated: CASSFYPQNYGYTF. V and J are TRBV28 and TRBJ1-2; D is undetermined. The V end was cut by 3 bases, the J end by 2 bases, with 10 bases between. The CDR3 is made up of 14 amino acids. Germline-derived CDR1 and CDR2 are MDHEN and SYDVKM.

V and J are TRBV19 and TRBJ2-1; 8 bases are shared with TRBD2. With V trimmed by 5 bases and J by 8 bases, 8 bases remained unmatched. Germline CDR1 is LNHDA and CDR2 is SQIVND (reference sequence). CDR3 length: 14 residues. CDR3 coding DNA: TGTGCCAGTAGTTCGAGGACTAGCCTCGATGAGCAGTTCTTC. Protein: CASSSRTSLDEQFF.